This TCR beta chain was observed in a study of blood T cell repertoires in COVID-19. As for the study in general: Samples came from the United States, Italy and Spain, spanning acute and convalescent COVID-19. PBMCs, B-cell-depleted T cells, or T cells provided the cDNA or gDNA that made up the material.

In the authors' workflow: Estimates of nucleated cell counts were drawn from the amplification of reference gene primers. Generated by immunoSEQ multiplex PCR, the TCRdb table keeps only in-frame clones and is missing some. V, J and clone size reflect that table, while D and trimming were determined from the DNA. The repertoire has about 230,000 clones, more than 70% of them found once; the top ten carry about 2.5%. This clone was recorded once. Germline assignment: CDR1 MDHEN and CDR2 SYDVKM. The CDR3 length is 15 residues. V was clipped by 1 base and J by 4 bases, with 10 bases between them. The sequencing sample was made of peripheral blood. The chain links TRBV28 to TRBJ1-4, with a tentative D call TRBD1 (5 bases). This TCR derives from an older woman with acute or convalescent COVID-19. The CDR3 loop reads CASSLSGQLNEKLFF. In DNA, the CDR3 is TGTGCCAGCAGTTTATCAGGGCAACTTAATGAAAAACTGTTTTTT.